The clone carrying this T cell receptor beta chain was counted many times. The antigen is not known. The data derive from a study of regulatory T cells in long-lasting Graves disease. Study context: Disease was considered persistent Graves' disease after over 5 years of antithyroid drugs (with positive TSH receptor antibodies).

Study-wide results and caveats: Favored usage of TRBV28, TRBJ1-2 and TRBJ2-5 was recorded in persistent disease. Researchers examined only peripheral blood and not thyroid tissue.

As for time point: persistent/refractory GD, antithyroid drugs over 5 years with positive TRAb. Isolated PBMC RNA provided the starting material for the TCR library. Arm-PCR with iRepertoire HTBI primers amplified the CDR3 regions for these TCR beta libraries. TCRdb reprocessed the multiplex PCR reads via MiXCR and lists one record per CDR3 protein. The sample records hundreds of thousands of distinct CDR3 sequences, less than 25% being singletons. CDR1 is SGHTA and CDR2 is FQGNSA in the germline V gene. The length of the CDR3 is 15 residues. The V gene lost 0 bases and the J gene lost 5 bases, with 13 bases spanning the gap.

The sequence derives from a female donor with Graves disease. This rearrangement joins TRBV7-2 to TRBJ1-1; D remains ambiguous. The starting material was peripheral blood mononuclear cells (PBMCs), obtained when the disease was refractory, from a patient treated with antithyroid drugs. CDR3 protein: CASSLASGRRTEAFF. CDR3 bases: TGTGCCAGCAGCTTAGCGTCTGGGAGGCGGACTGAAGCTTTCTTT.